This TCR beta chain was profiled in a study of human T cells and chemical hapten exposure. Study context: Patch tests put 0.01% DPC on the upper back, and the results were checked at 6 days.

Germline lookup yields CDR1 MNHEY and CDR2 SMNVEV (reference sequence). The CDR3 loop spans 12 amino acids. Documented time point: pre-sensitization, week 0. Treatment meaning: therapeutic diphenylcyclopropenone sensitization with weekly scalp DPC. TCRdb analysed the RACE reads with MiXCR anew, one entry per CDR3 protein. The table includes approximately 60,000 distinct CDR3 sequences, more than 9% detected once. To note about this clonotype: The junction and the germline gene differ at one end; a read error may be behind it.

The sequence was collected from a man in his forties with alopecia areata. Some clones in this sample may be carry-over from other donors' samples. The chain links TRBV27 to TRBJ2-2, with D perhaps matching TRBD2 (5 bases). The starting material was whole blood, obtained in connection with sensitization to the hapten diphenylcyclopropenone (DPC). CDR3 amino acids: CASSLRNGELSF. CDR3 bases: TGTGCCAGCAGTTTACGGAACGGGGAGCTGTCTTTT.